One sample yielded the 10 T cell receptor beta chains listed below, sequenced in a study of T-cell reconstitution after alpha-beta-depleted transplantation in children. Unique molecular identifiers featured in how the TCRbeta library was prepared. TCRdb itself ran the PCR reads through MiXCR, one entry per CDR3 protein. The data contain 350,000 to 500,000 distinct CDR3 sequences, roughly 44% of them singletons. This specimen consisted of PBMCs, obtained before TCRalphabeta/CD19-depleted stem cell transplant. The receptors derive from a girl aged 2 to 10 with aplastic anemia, due to receive a stem cell transplant.

The rearrangement joins TRBV4-2 to TRBJ2-7, with 7 bases aligning to TRBD2. Trimming at V came to 0 bases and at J to 6 bases, leaving 8 bases not matched to a gene. Germline V gene sequence: CDR1 LGHNA, CDR2 YNFKEQ. The CDR3 is made up of 15 amino acids. The CDR3 region is CASSQDIGRSSEQYF. In DNA, the CDR3 is TGTGCCAGCAGCCAAGACATCGGGAGGAGTTCCGAGCAGTACTTC.

The sample holds many counts of this clonotype. The V and J genes are TRBV6-6 and TRBJ2-7; D may be TRBD1 (5 bases). V gave up 6 bases and J gave up 1 base, with 10 bases separating them. CDR1 is MNHNY, CDR2 SVGAGI, per germline (reference sequence). This CDR3 region has 13 residues. As DNA, the CDR3 is TGTGCCAGCAGGGCGCAGGGTTCCTACGAGCAGTACTTC. It yields the protein CASRAQGSYEQYF.

The gene calls are TRBV5-6 and TRBJ2-7; 8 nucleotides agree with TRBD2. V lost 1 base and J lost 4; bases outside the gene matches: 4. This CDR3 contains 14 residues. CDR1 is SGHDT, CDR2 YYEEEE, per germline. The CDR3 loop is CASSLKAGVYEQYF. The CDR3 DNA reads as TGTGCCAGCAGCTTGAAAGCGGGAGTATACGAGCAGTACTTC. Variable domain in full (rest from reference TRBV5-6 and TRBJ2-7): DAGVTQSPTHLIKTRGQQVTLRCSPKSGHDTVSWYQQALGQGPQFIFQYYEEEERQRGNFPDRFSGHQFPNYSSELNVNALLLGDSALYLCASSLKAGVYEQYFGPGTRLTVT.

This clonotype was seen a few times. V is TRBV28 and J is TRBJ2-5; 7 positions agree with TRBD1. Looked up from germline, CDR1 is MDHEN and CDR2 is SYDVKM. The J segment lost 5 bases and the V segment lost 2 bases, leaving 2 bases of the junction unmatched. The CDR3 length is 13 residues. CDR3 DNA: TGTGCCAGCAGTTTAAACAGGGGTGAGACCCAGTACTTC. It yields the protein CASSLNRGETQYF.

The genes are TRBV7-2 and TRBJ2-1; a weak D match, TRBD2 (5 bases). Germline CDR1 is SGHTA and CDR2 is FQGNSA. Trimming left V 4 bases short and J 7 bases short, with 17 bases between. CDR3 size: 15 residues. CDR3 DNA sequence: TGTGCCAGCAGCTCCTTCGGCGAGAGGGCAAATGAGCAGTTCTTC. Encoded protein: CASSSFGERANEQFF.

The chain links TRBV11-2 to TRBJ2-5, with TRBD1 as a possible D gene (6 bases). V was cut by 1 base and J by 5 bases, with 17 bases left in between. CDR3 size: 16 residues. CDR1 and CDR2 (germline): SGHAT, FQNNGV. CDR3 nucleotide sequence: TGTGCCAGCAGCTTAGCGACAGGAGGTCACGGGGAGACCCAGTACTTC. Translated, it gives CASSLATGGHGETQYF.

On this clonotype: This may stem from a read error, because a much larger clone lies one nucleotide away. The V and J genes are TRBV9 and TRBJ1-1; TRBD1 matches 8 bases. Germline lookup yields CDR1 SGDLS and CDR2 YYNGEE. The CDR3 spans 15 residues. CDR3 loop: CASSARTGLGTEALF. DNA of the CDR3: TGTGCCAGCAGCGCCCGGACAGGGCTGGGCACTGAAGCTTTGTTT.

This clonotype was seen repeatedly, ten times or more. The CDR3 here is CASSLDGPGETQYF. DNA of the CDR3: TGTGCCAGCAGCTTGGATGGACCAGGGGAGACCCAGTACTTC. This sequence joins TRBV5-6 and TRBJ2-5, with D tentatively TRBD1 (5 bases). Looked up from germline, CDR1 is SGHDT and CDR2 is YYEEEE. The ends were cut back, 0 bases at V and 5 bases at J, with 11 bases in the middle. The CDR3 covers 14 residues.

This clonotype was observed many times. This chain connects TRBV7-9 to TRBJ2-1; D perhaps matches TRBD2 (5 bases). The V and J ends lost 7 bases and 4 bases respectively, with 17 bases between them. Germline V gene lookup returns CDR1 SEHNR and CDR2 FQNEAQ (reference sequence). This CDR3 region has 15 residues. The CDR3 DNA sequence: TGTGCCAGCACCCACCGAACGGGGAATTACAATGAGCAGTTCTTC. Translation gives CASTHRTGNYNEQFF.

The chain uses TRBV23-1 and TRBJ2-2; D is possibly TRBD1 or TRBD2 (6 bases each). TRBV23-1 is recorded as an ORF, its role being uncertain. The CDR3 is 15 amino acids. With 8 bases removed from V and 6 bases from J, the gap between germline ends came to 19 bases. Here the CDR3 reads CASQTRSGAAGELFF. The CDR3 coding sequence is TGCGCCAGCCAGACCCGATCGGGGGCGGCCGGGGAGCTGTTTTTT.